One and the same sample provided the 14 T cell receptor beta chains below, sequenced in a study of blood T cell repertoires in COVID-19. Only in-frame clones appear in the TCRdb table, and some are missing; sequencing was by immunoSEQ multiplex PCR. The table records some 41,000 clones, about 90% of them present only once. Sequenced sample: peripheral blood. The origin of the receptors is a human donor in a cohort sampled during active COVID-19.

V gene TRBV5-1 combines with J gene TRBJ2-6; D is perhaps TRBD2 (6 bases). V dropped 4 bases and J dropped 0 bases, with 11 bases sitting between them. Germline CDR1 SGHRS, CDR2 YFSETQ. The CDR3 length is 16 residues. The chain's CDR3 is CASSTGDRSGANVLTF. The CDR3 coding sequence is TGCGCCAGCAGCACGGGGGACCGCTCTGGGGCCAACGTCCTGACTTTC.

The gene calls are TRBV18 and TRBJ2-7, with D perhaps TRBD1 (5 bases). This CDR3 spans 14 amino acids. V dropped 3 bases and J dropped 3 bases, with 12 bases sitting between them. Per germline, CDR1 KGHSH and CDR2 LQKENI. Here the CDR3 reads CASSPLDRNYEQYF. CDR3 bases: TGTGCCAGCTCACCCCTCGACAGAAACTACGAGCAGTACTTC.

The chain recombines TRBV3-1 (or the pseudogene TRBV3-2) with TRBJ1-2; D uncertain. CDR1 and CDR2 (germline): LGHDT, YNNKEL (reference sequence). The CDR3 has 13 residues. Trimming pared 1 base from V and 7 bases from J, leaving 10 bases between. CDR3 amino acids: CASSQAQVGGYTF. DNA of the CDR3: TGTGCCAGCAGCCAAGCCCAAGTCGGTGGCTACACCTTC.

This chain uses TRBV10-3 with TRBJ2-7, with 13 bases matching TRBD2. J lost 3 bases, V lost 2 bases, and 7 bases had no gene match. The CDR3 has 17 residues. Germline CDR1 and CDR2: ENHRY and SYGVKD. CDR3 amino acids: CAISEGTSGTKNYEQYF. CDR3 sequence (DNA): TGTGCCATCAGTGAGGGGACTAGCGGGACAAAAAACTACGAGCAGTACTTC.

The genes are TRBV12-5 and TRBJ2-7; 7 bases match TRBD2. The junction had 15 bases not matched to a gene; V was cut back by 4 bases and J by 0 bases. CDR1 and CDR2 from the germline V gene are LGHNT and FRNRAP. The CDR3 is 18 residues long. DNA of the CDR3: TGTGCTAGTGGTTCCCTGGCTAGCGGACGCACCAGCTCCTACGAGCAGTACTTC. This sequence encodes CASGSLASGRTSSYEQYF.

V gene TRBV7-9 combines with J gene TRBJ2-7; D is perhaps TRBD1 (6 bases). V lost 5 bases to trimming and J lost 0 bases, with 23 bases between them. In germline, CDR1 is SEHNR, CDR2 FQNEAQ (reference sequence). The CDR3 totals 18 residues. The CDR3 region is CASSLLRMRQASSYEQYF. CDR3 bases: TGTGCCAGCAGCCTACTTCGGATGCGACAGGCGAGCTCCTACGAGCAGTACTTC.

The chain links TRBV7-3 to TRBJ2-3; a weak D match, TRBD2 (5 bases). Germline V gene sequence: CDR1 SGHTA, CDR2 FQGTGA. V lost 5 bases and J lost 1, with 13 bases in between. The length of the CDR3 is 15 residues. In nucleotides, the CDR3 is TGTGCCAGCAGCCCCTCCGGACTCCGCACAGATACGCAGTATTTT. This codes for CASSPSGLRTDTQYF.

The gene calls are TRBV5-4 and TRBJ1-5; D gene ambiguous. V was trimmed by 4 bases and J by 6 bases, leaving 11 bases between them. Germline CDR1 SGHNT, CDR2 YYREEE (reference sequence). The CDR3 totals 13 residues. The CDR3 is CASSRDGGQPQHF. DNA of the CDR3: TGTGCCAGCAGCCGCGACGGAGGTCAGCCCCAGCATTTT.

The V gene is TRBV6-2 or TRBV6-3, the J gene TRBJ2-4, with D unresolved. Per germline, CDR1 MNHEY and CDR2 SVGEGT. V was clipped by 2 bases and J by 8 bases, with 13 bases between them. CDR3 size: 14 residues. This chain's CDR3 is CASSYPPPGDIQYF. CDR3 sequence (DNA): TGTGCCAGCAGTTACCCCCCCCCAGGCGACATTCAGTACTTC.

V and J are TRBV25-1 and TRBJ2-5; possible D gene TRBD2, 6 bases. Germline loops: CDR1 MGHDK, CDR2 SYGVNS. This CDR3 has 14 residues. V lost 1 base, J lost 2 bases, and 8 bases lay in between. The CDR3 sequence is CASSEWEVQETQYF. CDR3 coding DNA: TGTGCCAGCAGTGAATGGGAGGTGCAAGAGACCCAGTACTTC.

A single count supports this clone. The V and J genes are TRBV5-6 and TRBJ1-6, with 7 bases lining up with TRBD1. Germline V gene lookup returns CDR1 SGHDT and CDR2 YYEEEE. With V trimmed by 2 bases and J by 3 bases, 2 bases remained unmatched. CDR3 length: 15 residues. The CDR3, as DNA: TGTGCCAGCAGCTTTGGGACAGTCTATAATTCACCCCTCCACTTT. This translates into CASSFGTVYNSPLHF.

The genes are TRBV7-3 and TRBJ2-7; TRBD2 matches at 7 bases. The CDR3 runs to 15 residues. J gave up 3 bases and V 0 bases, and 5 bases lay outside the gene matches. Per germline, CDR1 SGHTA and CDR2 FQGTGA. The CDR3 region is CASSLTVGEGYEQYF. The CDR3 bases are TGTGCCAGCAGCTTAACTGTGGGGGAGGGCTACGAGCAGTACTTC. Together with reference TRBV7-3 and TRBJ2-7, the CDR3 gives the full variable domain: GAGVSQTPSNKVTEKGKYVELRCDPISGHTALYWYRQSLGQGPEFLIYFQGTGAADDSGLPNDRFFAVRPEGSVSTLKIQRTERGDSAVYLCASSLTVGEGYEQYFGPGTRLTVT.

V is TRBV3-1 (or the pseudogene TRBV3-2) and J is TRBJ1-4; TRBD1 matches 8 bases. Germline CDR1 LGHDT, CDR2 YNNKEL (reference sequence). The length of the CDR3 is 14 residues. Trimming at V came to 7 bases and at J to 7 bases, leaving 8 bases not matched to a gene. CDR3 sequence: CASTPGGRVEKLFF. For the CDR3, the DNA is TGTGCCAGCACCCCAGGGGGCAGAGTTGAAAAACTGTTTTTT.

As concerns this clone: This CDR3 is also generated by other DNA sequences in the sample. V and J are TRBV18 and TRBJ1-1; TRBD1 is a possible D gene (5 bases). The V gene lost 3 bases and the J gene lost 3 bases, with 11 bases spanning the gap. CDR3 size: 14 residues. The germline V gene has CDR1 KGHSH and CDR2 LQKENI. The CDR3 is CASSPQGRDTEAFF. As DNA, the CDR3 is TGTGCCAGCTCACCTCAGGGTAGGGACACTGAAGCTTTCTTT.